The 22 T cell receptor beta chains listed next were all sequenced from one sample in a study of T cells in Graves' hyperthyroidism and ophthalmopathy. Template material for amplifying TCR beta CDR3 regions consisted of RNA transcripts. The HTBI primer set drove a first-round RT-PCR of the TCR CDR3. TCRdb analysed the multiplex PCR reads with MiXCR anew, one entry per CDR3 protein. The sample lists 750,000 to 950,000 distinct CDR3 sequences; 38% were seen once. Specimen: blood. The source of these receptors is a man aged 18-30 years with Graves' hyperthyroidism.

The sample holds many counts of this clonotype. The V and J genes are TRBV29-1 and TRBJ2-5; 10 bases align to TRBD2. Germline CDR1 SQVTM, CDR2 ANQGSEA. V trimming: 6 bases; J trimming: 4 bases; junction bases outside the gene matches: 8. There are 14 residues in the CDR3. DNA for the CDR3: TGCAGCGTAGCCCCCCTAGCGGGAGTAGAGACCCAGTACTTC. Amino acids: CSVAPLAGVETQYF. The whole variable domain, filled in from reference TRBV29-1 and TRBJ2-5, reads SAVISQKPSRDICQRGTSLTIQCQVDSQVTMMFWYRQQPGQSLTLIATANQGSEATYESGFVIDKFPISRPNLTFSTLTVSNMSPEDSSIYLCSVAPLAGVETQYFGPGTRLLVL.

The chain couples TRBV7-9 to TRBJ1-2, with TRBD1 matching 7 bases. Germline V gene sequence: CDR1 SEHNR, CDR2 FQNEAQ (reference sequence). The junction had 11 bases not matched to a gene; V was cut back by 5 bases and J by 5 bases. There are 15 residues in the CDR3. Here the CDR3 reads CASSPRQGQFYGYTF. CDR3 nucleotides: TGTGCCAGCAGCCCTAGACAGGGCCAGTTTTATGGCTACACCTTC.

There are many counts of this clonotype. CDR3 region: CASRYRDTGELFF. The CDR3 coding sequence is TGTGCCAGCAGATACAGGGACACCGGGGAGCTGTTTTTT. The V call is TRBV2, the J call TRBJ2-2; tentatively, D is TRBD1 (6 bases). The length of the CDR3 is 13 residues. Trimming left V 6 bases short and J 3 bases short, with 8 bases between. Germline assignment: CDR1 SNHLY and CDR2 FYNNEI.

The chain recombines TRBV19 with TRBJ1-1; 7 bases fit TRBD1. Germline V CDR1 and CDR2: LNHDA, SQIVND (reference sequence). V gave up 9 bases and J gave up 8 bases; unmatched junction bases: 18. The length of the CDR3 is 15 residues. The CDR3 is CASSPSDRKGGEAFF. In DNA form, the CDR3 reads TGTGCCAGCAGCCCCTCGGACAGGAAGGGTGGGGAAGCTTTCTTT. The whole variable domain, remainder taken from reference TRBV19 and TRBJ1-1, is DGGITQSPKYLFRKEGQNVTLSCEQNLNHDAMYWYRQDPGQGLRLIYYSQIVNDFQKGDIAEGYSVSREKKESFPLTVTSAQKNPTAFYLCASSPSDRKGGEAFFGQGTRLTVV.

The gene calls are TRBV9 and TRBJ1-1; D call uncertain. Germline V gene data show CDR1 as SGDLS and CDR2 as YYNGEE. The CDR3 has 15 residues. The V end was cut by 4 bases, the J end by 4 bases, with 17 bases between. CDR3 amino acids: CASSQMGRGGTEAFF. The CDR3 DNA sequence: TGTGCCAGCAGCCAAATGGGCCGGGGAGGCACTGAAGCTTTCTTT.

This clonotype was found many times. The chain carries TRBV2 and TRBJ1-1; possible D gene TRBD1, 5 bases. CDR3 length: 14 residues. In germline, CDR1 is SNHLY, CDR2 FYNNEI. Trimming cost V 5 bases and J 2 bases, with 12 bases left between them. The CDR3 here is CASSTGTYNTEAFF. In nucleotides, the CDR3 is TGTGCCAGCAGTACTGGGACGTACAACACTGAAGCTTTCTTT.

CDR3 amino acids: CASSHPGGANTGELFF. The CDR3 nucleotides are TGCGCCAGCAGCCATCCCGGTGGGGCGAACACCGGGGAGCTGTTTTTT. The chain has TRBV4-1 and TRBJ2-2; D unresolved. Deletions cut 3 bases from V and 0 bases from J, with 11 bases between. This CDR3 has 16 amino acids. In germline, CDR1 is MGHRA, CDR2 YSYEKL.

In this sample, this clonotype turned up a few times. Possible read error: a much larger clone is one base away. The CDR3 DNA sequence: TGTGCCAGCAGAGCGAGACGGCTGAGCACTGAAGCTTTCTTT. Protein: CASRARRLSTEAFF. V is TRBV10-3 and J is TRBJ1-1, with no clear D. This CDR3 is built from 14 residues. The germline V and J ends were trimmed by 10 bases and 4 bases, with 19 bases remaining between them. Germline CDR1 reads ENHRY; CDR2 reads SYGVKD.

The chain carries TRBV24-1 and TRBJ1-5; D perhaps matches TRBD1 (5 bases). Per germline, CDR1 KGHDR and CDR2 SFDVKD. This CDR3 has 12 residues. V gave up 5 bases and J gave up 13 bases, with 14 bases separating them. The CDR3 sequence is CATSGGGQGQHF. The CDR3 bases are TGTGCCACCAGTGGCGGAGGGCAGGGTCAGCATTTT.

This clonotype was observed many times. V is TRBV5-1 and J is TRBJ2-7; D uncertain. The V and J ends lost 0 bases and 0 bases respectively, with 16 bases between them. The CDR3 is 17 residues long. CDR1 SGHRS and CDR2 YFSETQ come from the germline V gene. DNA of the CDR3: TGCGCCAGCAGCTTGGCCCTCGAAACCTGGTCCTCCTACGAGCAGTACTTC. Its translation: CASSLALETWSSYEQYF.

The CDR3 sequence is CASSPMTGVHTEAFF. As DNA, the CDR3 is TGTGCCAGCAGTCCCATGACGGGTGTGCACACTGAAGCTTTCTTT. The J gene is TRBJ1-1, the V gene TRBV12-3 or TRBV12-4; D gene ambiguous. This CDR3 contains 15 residues. The V and J ends lost 5 bases and 3 bases respectively, with 16 bases between them.

This clonotype was counted only a few times. The chain uses TRBV28 and TRBJ2-7; D call uncertain. CDR1 and CDR2 (germline): MDHEN, SYDVKM. Trimming stripped 8 bases from V and 5 bases from J, with 19 bases between. This CDR3 comprises 14 residues. CDR3 coding DNA: TGTGCCAGCTACGGCGTTGGGCGTCTGGACGAGCAGTACTTC. As protein: CASYGVGRLDEQYF.

The gene calls are TRBV14 and TRBJ2-7; D might be TRBD1 (6 bases). CDR3 length equals 14 residues. V lost 6 bases and J 3 bases, leaving 15 bases between the germline ends. Germline V lookup: CDR1 SGHDN, CDR2 FVKESK. The CDR3 DNA is TGTGCCAGCAGGCGGACGGGACAAATCTACGAGCAGTACTTC. Encoded protein: CASRRTGQIYEQYF.

The V gene is TRBV7-9, the J gene TRBJ1-4, with no clear D. CDR3 length equals 12 residues. V gave up 8 bases and J gave up 8 bases, with 12 bases separating them. Germline loops: CDR1 SEHNR, CDR2 FQNEAQ (reference sequence). The CDR3 is CASGLGGEKLFF. The CDR3, as DNA: TGTGCCAGCGGCCTAGGAGGGGAAAAACTGTTTTTT.

This clonotype appeared a few times. The J gene is TRBJ2-5, the V gene TRBV25-1; 10 nucleotides line up with TRBD2. The CDR3 spans 20 residues. Unmatched junction bases numbered 19, after V lost 4 bases and J lost 2 bases. CDR1 and CDR2 from the germline V gene are MGHDK and SYGVNS. The CDR3 DNA follows: TGTGCCAGCAGTGCCCTCCCGGGTAGGGTTAGCGGGGGGCCACAAGAGACCCAGTACTTC. It yields the protein CASSALPGRVSGGPQETQYF.

A few counts support this clonotype. V and J are TRBV6-1 and TRBJ1-5; D might be TRBD1 (5 bases). Trimming removed 4 bases from V and 5 bases from J, with 9 bases in between. The CDR3 spans 13 residues. CDR1 is MNHNS, CDR2 SASEGT, per germline. DNA of the CDR3: TGTGCCAGCAGTGCCAGGGAGGATCAGCCCCAGCATTTT. Its protein is CASSAREDQPQHF.

This clonotype has at least ten counts. The rearrangement uses TRBV7-8 and TRBJ2-5; D is perhaps TRBD1 (6 bases). Germline CDR1 is SGHVS and CDR2 is FQNEAQ. The CDR3 length is 14 residues. The ends were cut back, 5 bases at V and 5 bases at J, with 15 bases in the middle. CDR3: CASSAYRVGETQYF. The CDR3 region has the DNA TGTGCCAGCAGCGCTTACAGGGTTGGGGAGACCCAGTACTTC. Full variable domain (rest looked up from reference TRBV7-8 and TRBJ2-5): GAGVSQSPRYKVAKRGQDVALRCDPISGHVSLFWYQQALGQGPEFLTYFQNEAQLDKSGLPSDRFFAERPEGSVSTLKIQRTQQEDSAVYLCASSAYRVGETQYFGPGTRLLVL.

This clonotype appeared a few times. The CDR3, as DNA: TGCGCCAGCAGCTTGGGACAGGACAGAGCGGAGACCCAGTACTTC. As protein: CASSLGQDRAETQYF. This chain joins TRBV5-1 and TRBJ2-5; the D gene is possibly TRBD1 (6 bases). This CDR3 comprises 15 residues. The V gene lost 0 bases and the J gene lost 5 bases, with 14 bases spanning the gap. Germline lookup yields CDR1 SGHRS and CDR2 YFSETQ. The variable domain in full, completed from reference TRBV5-1 and TRBJ2-5, reads KAGVTQTPRYLIKTRGQQVTLSCSPISGHRSVSWYQQTPGQGLQFLFEYFSETQRNKGNFPGRFSGRQFSNSRSEMNVSTLELGDSALYLCASSLGQDRAETQYFGPGTRLLVL.

The genes are TRBV19 and TRBJ2-7; unclear D gene. The CDR3 extends over 16 amino acids. Germline V lookup: CDR1 LNHDA, CDR2 SQIVND (reference sequence). V was pared by 4 bases and J by 0 bases, with 16 bases between. The CDR3 DNA is TGTGCCAGTAGTACCCCGAGACACCGAAGCTCCTACGAGCAGTACTTC. This sequence encodes CASSTPRHRSSYEQYF.

This clonotype was seen at least ten times. The chain is built from TRBV15 and TRBJ2-6; TRBD1 is a possible D gene (6 bases). The V and J ends lost 2 bases and 2 bases respectively, with 10 bases between them. The CDR3 consists of 16 residues. In germline, CDR1 is LNHNV, CDR2 YYDKDF (reference sequence). CDR3 in amino acids: CATSRPQGTGANVLTF. CDR3 sequence (DNA): TGTGCCACCAGCAGACCACAGGGCACTGGGGCCAACGTCCTGACTTTC.

Ten or more counts support this clonotype. This chain uses TRBV7-2 with TRBJ1-5; D is perhaps TRBD1 (5 bases). Trimming cost V 11 bases and J 3 bases, with 11 bases left between them. The germline V gene has CDR1 SGHTA and CDR2 FQGNSA. The length of the CDR3 is 12 residues. As DNA, the CDR3 is TGTGCCGGAGGAGGGGCCAATCAGCCCCAGCATTTT. It translates to CAGGGANQPQHF.

There are many counts of this clonotype. The chain's CDR3 is CSVDRQGVDGYTF. The CDR3, as DNA: TGCAGCGTTGATCGGCAGGGAGTAGATGGCTACACCTTC. The chain uses TRBV29-1 and TRBJ1-2; D perhaps matches TRBD1 (5 bases). CDR1 and CDR2 from the germline V gene are SQVTM and ANQGSEA. V lost 3 bases, J lost 6 bases, and 14 bases lay in between. The CDR3 spans 13 residues.